These T cell receptor beta chains were read from a single sample in a study of control samples from healthy donors and cancer patients. Using immunoSEQ multiplex PCR, the repertoire was profiled, and TCRdb retains in-frame clones only, with some absent. Of roughly 200,000 clones in the sample, 90% to 95% were seen once. Sequencing was performed on blood. The receptors were gathered from a middle-aged man in good health. Both conserved end residues are part of each CDR3. The D gene is left open where the match is weak. Only some rows state a clone size, as once, few, many or a class for expanded clones.

v_gene	len	d_gene	abundance	j_gene	CDR3aa	CDR3nt
TRBV5-1	13	NA	NA	TRBJ1-1	CASSLTGNTEAFF	TGCGCCAGCAGCTTAACTGGGAACACTGAAGCTTTCTTT
TRBV5-4	12	NA	NA	TRBJ1-2	CASSSEAEGYTF	TGTGCCAGCAGCTCCGAGGCCGAGGGCTACACCTTC
TRBV2	14	NA	once	TRBJ2-7	CASINRRASYEQYF	TGTGCCAGCATAAACCGCAGGGCATCCTACGAGCAGTACTTC
TRBV5-1	16	TRBD2	NA	TRBJ2-2	CASSFGGGSNTGELFF	TGCGCCAGCAGCTTTGGCGGGGGTTCGAACACCGGGGAGCTGTTTTTT
TRBV6-5	14	NA	NA	TRBJ2-2	CASLRRANTGELFF	TGTGCCAGCCTGAGGAGGGCGAACACCGGGGAGCTGTTTTTT
TRBV5-4	14	NA	NA	TRBJ1-1	CASSLDRMNTEAFF	TGTGCCAGCAGCTTGGACAGGATGAACACTGAAGCTTTCTTT
TRBV5-5	15	NA	NA	TRBJ1-6	CASSFVAGRYSPLHF	TGTGCCAGCAGCTTTGTGGCGGGCCGCTATTCACCCCTCCACTTT
TRBV5-6	14	NA	NA	TRBJ1-2	CASSFLKRVVGYTF	TGTGCCAGCAGCTTCTTGAAGAGGGTTGTCGGCTACACCTTC
TRBV6-7	13	NA	NA	TRBJ1-2	CASSWTANYGYTF	TGTGCCAGCAGTTGGACAGCTAACTATGGCTACACCTTC
TRBV7-9	13	NA	NA	TRBJ1-1	CASSLGGDTEAFF	TGTGCCAGCAGCTTAGGAGGGGACACTGAAGCTTTCTTT
TRBV5-1	15	NA	NA	TRBJ2-2	CASSSDYRDYGELFF	TGCGCCAGCAGCTCGGACTACAGGGATTACGGGGAGCTGTTTTTT
TRBV12-3/TRBV12-4	12	NA	NA	TRBJ1-1	CASTTGDTEAFF	TGTGCCAGCACCACAGGCGACACTGAAGCTTTCTTT
TRBV7-9	12	NA	NA	TRBJ2-1	CASSLGHDEQFF	TGTGCCAGCAGCTTAGGACATGATGAGCAGTTCTTC
TRBV19	15	NA	NA	TRBJ2-7	CASSFDSQASYEQYF	TGTGCCAGTAGCTTCGACAGTCAAGCCTCCTACGAGCAGTACTTC
TRBV28	15	NA	NA	TRBJ2-2	CASSLRASYTGELFF	TGTGCCAGCAGTTTACGAGCTAGCTACACCGGGGAGCTGTTTTTT
TRBV7-9	14	TRBD2	NA	TRBJ2-5	CASTPTGGPGTQYF	TGTGCCAGCACCCCCACGGGGGGACCAGGGACCCAGTACTTC
TRBV5-1	15	TRBD1	NA	TRBJ1-2	CASSLWDRGGKGYTF	TGCGCCAGCAGCTTGTGGGACAGGGGAGGAAAGGGCTACACCTTC
TRBV14	14	TRBD1	NA	TRBJ1-1	CASSSGQGYTEAFF	TGTGCCAGCAGCTCTGGACAGGGCTACACTGAAGCTTTCTTT
TRBV2	13	TRBD1	NA	TRBJ1-5	CASRGQYQEPQHF	TGTGCCAGCAGGGGACAGTACCAAGAGCCCCAGCATTTT
TRBV4-1	15	NA	NA	TRBJ1-6	CASSHLDRDNSPLHF	TGCGCCAGCAGCCACTTGGACAGAGATAATTCACCCCTCCACTTT
TRBV18	16	TRBD2	NA	TRBJ2-1	CASSPPSGSSYNEQFF	TGTGCCAGCTCACCGCCTAGCGGGAGCTCCTACAATGAGCAGTTCTTC
TRBV6-2/TRBV6-3	15	NA	NA	TRBJ1-4	CASSRAGIANEKLFF	TGTGCCAGCAGCCGAGCCGGGATTGCTAATGAAAAACTGTTTTTT
TRBV6-6	16	TRBD1	NA	TRBJ1-5	CASSKPGQGDMGPQHF	TGTGCCAGCAGTAAGCCGGGACAGGGGGATATGGGGCCCCAGCATTTT
TRBV4-2	15	NA	NA	TRBJ2-5	CASSQGQGLSETQYF	TGTGCCAGCAGCCAAGGTCAGGGCCTCAGCGAGACCCAGTACTTC
TRBV6-4	13	NA	NA	TRBJ2-2	CASSDGDTGELFF	TGTGCCAGCAGTGACGGGGATACCGGGGAGCTGTTTTTT
TRBV2	13	NA	NA	TRBJ2-5	CASSERGQETQYF	TGTGCCAGCAGTGAAAGGGGCCAAGAGACCCAGTACTTC
TRBV18	17	NA	NA	TRBJ2-1	CASSPSQAALGDNEQFF	TGTGCCAGCTCACCTTCTCAAGCGGCACTAGGGGACAATGAGCAGTTCTTC
TRBV6-6	16	NA	NA	TRBJ2-2	CASSYRRTLNTGELFF	TGTGCCAGCAGTTACAGGAGAACCTTGAACACCGGGGAGCTGTTTTTT